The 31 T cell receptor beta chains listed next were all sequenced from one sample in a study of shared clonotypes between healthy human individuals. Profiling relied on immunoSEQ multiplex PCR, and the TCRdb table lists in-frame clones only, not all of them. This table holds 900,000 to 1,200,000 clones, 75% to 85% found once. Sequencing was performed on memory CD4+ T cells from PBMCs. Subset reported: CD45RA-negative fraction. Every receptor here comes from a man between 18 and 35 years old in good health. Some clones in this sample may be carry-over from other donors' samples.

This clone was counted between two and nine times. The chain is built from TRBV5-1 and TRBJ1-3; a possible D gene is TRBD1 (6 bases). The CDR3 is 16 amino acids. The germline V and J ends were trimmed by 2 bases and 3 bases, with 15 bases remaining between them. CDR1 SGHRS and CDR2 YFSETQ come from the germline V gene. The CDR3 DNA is TGCGCCAGCAGCTTTTCAGGGGATATCGGTGGAAACACCATATATTTT. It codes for CASSFSGDIGGNTIYF. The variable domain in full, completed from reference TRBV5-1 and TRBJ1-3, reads KAGVTQTPRYLIKTRGQQVTLSCSPISGHRSVSWYQQTPGQGLQFLFEYFSETQRNKGNFPGRFSGRQFSNSRSEMNVSTLELGDSALYLCASSFSGDIGGNTIYFGEGSWLTVV.

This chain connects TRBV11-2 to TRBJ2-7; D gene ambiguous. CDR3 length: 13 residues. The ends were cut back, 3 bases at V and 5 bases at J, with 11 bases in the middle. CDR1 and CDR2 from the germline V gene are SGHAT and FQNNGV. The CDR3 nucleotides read TGTGCCAGCAGCTTGGGCCCCCAGCACGAGCAGTACTTC. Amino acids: CASSLGPQHEQYF.

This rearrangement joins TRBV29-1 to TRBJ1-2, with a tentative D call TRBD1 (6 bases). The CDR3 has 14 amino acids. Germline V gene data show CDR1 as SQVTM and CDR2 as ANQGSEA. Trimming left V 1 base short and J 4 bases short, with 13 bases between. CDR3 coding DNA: TGCAGCGTTGAAGCCACGGACAGTTCCTATGGCTACACCTTC. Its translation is CSVEATDSSYGYTF.

CDR3 coding DNA: TGTGCCAGTAGTATAGGGCTAGCGACAAGCACAGATACGCAGTATTTT. Amino acid sequence: CASSIGLATSTDTQYF. The chain is built from TRBV19 and TRBJ2-3, with a possible D match to TRBD2 (6 bases). Germline lookup yields CDR1 LNHDA and CDR2 SQIVND (reference sequence). Trimming took off 1 base at V and 0 bases at J, with 11 bases between the two ends. The length of the CDR3 is 16 residues.

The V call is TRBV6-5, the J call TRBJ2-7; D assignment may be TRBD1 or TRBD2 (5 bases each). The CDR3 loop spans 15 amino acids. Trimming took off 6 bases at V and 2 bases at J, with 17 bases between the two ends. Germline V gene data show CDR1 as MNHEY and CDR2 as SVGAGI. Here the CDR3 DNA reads TGTGCCAGCAGGTTCCGGGACGGGATGACCTACGAGCAGTACTTC. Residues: CASRFRDGMTYEQYF.

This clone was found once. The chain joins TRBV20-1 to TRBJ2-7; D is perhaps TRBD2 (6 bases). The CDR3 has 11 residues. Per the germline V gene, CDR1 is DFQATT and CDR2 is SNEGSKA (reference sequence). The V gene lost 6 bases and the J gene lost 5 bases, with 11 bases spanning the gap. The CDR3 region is CSAASGHEQYF. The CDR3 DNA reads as TGCAGTGCAGCCAGCGGGCACGAGCAGTACTTC.

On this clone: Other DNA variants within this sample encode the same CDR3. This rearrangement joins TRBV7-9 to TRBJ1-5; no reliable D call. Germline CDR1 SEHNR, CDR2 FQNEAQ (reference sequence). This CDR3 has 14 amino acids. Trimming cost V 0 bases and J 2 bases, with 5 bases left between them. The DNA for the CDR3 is TGTGCCAGCAGCTTAGCAGGAGGCAATCAGCCCCAGCATTTT. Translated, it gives CASSLAGGNQPQHF.

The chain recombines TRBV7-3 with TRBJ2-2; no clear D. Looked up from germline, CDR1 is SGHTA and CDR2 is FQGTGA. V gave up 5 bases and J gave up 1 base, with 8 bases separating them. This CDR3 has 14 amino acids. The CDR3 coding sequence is TGTGCCAGCAGCAAAAACAAGAACACCGGGGAGCTGTTTTTT. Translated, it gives CASSKNKNTGELFF.

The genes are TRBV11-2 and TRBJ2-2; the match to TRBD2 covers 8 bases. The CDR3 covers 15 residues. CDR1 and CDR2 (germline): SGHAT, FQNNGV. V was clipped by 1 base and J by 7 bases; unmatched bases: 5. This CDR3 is CASSLAGGENGELFF. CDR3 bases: TGTGCCAGCAGCTTAGCGGGAGGGGAGAACGGGGAGCTGTTTTTT.

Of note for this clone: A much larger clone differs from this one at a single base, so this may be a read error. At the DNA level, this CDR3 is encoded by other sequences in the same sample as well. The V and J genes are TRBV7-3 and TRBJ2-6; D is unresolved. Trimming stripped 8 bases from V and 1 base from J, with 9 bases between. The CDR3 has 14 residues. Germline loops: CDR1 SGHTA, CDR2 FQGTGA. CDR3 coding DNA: TGTGCCAGCCGGGCTGGGTCTGGGGCCAACGTCCTGACTTTC. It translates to CASRAGSGANVLTF.

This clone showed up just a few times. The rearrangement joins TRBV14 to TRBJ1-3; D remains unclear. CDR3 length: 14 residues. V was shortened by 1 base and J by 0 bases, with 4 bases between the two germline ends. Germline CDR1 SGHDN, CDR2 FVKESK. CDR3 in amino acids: CASSQGHSGNTIYF. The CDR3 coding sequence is TGTGCCAGCAGCCAAGGGCACTCTGGAAACACCATATATTTT. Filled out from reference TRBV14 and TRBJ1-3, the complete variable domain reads EAGVTQFPSHSVIEKGQTVTLRCDPISGHDNLYWYRRVMGKEIKFLLHFVKESKQDESGMPNNRFLAERTGGTYSTLKVQPAELEDSGVYFCASSQGHSGNTIYFGEGSWLTVV.

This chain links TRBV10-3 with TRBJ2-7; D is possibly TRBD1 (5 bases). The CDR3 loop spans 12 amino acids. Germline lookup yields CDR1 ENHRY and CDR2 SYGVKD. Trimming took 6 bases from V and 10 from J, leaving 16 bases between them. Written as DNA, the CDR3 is TGTGCCATCAGACCCGCCCAGGGCCCTCAGTACTTC. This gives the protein CAIRPAQGPQYF.

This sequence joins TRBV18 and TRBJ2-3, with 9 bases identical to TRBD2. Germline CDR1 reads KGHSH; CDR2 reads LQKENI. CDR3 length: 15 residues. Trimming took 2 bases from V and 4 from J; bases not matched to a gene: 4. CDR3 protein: CASSPAAGGADTQYF. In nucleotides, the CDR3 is TGTGCCAGCTCACCAGCGGCGGGAGGGGCAGATACGCAGTATTTT.

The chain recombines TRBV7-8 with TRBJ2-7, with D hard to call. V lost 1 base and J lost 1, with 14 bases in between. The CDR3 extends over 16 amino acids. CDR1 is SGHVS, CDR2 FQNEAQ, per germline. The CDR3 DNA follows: TGTGCCAGCAGCTTAGTCCAGGCCAGCCGATCCTACGAGCAGTACTTC. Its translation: CASSLVQASRSYEQYF. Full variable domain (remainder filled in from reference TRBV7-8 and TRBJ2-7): GAGVSQSPRYKVAKRGQDVALRCDPISGHVSLFWYQQALGQGPEFLTYFQNEAQLDKSGLPSDRFFAERPEGSVSTLKIQRTQQEDSAVYLCASSLVQASRSYEQYFGPGTRLTVT.

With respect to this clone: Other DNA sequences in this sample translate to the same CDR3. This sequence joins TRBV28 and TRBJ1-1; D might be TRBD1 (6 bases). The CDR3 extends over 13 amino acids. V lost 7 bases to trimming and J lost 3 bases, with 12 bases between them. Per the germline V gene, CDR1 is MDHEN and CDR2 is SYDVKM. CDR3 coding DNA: TGTGCCAGCACTGGGACACCTTACACTGAAGCTTTCTTT. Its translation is CASTGTPYTEAFF.

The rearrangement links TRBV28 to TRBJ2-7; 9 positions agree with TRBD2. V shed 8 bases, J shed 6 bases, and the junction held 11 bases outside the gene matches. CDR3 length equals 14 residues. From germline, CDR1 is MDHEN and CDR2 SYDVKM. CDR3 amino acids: CASGLPSGAGEQYF. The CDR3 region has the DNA TGTGCCAGCGGGCTACCTAGCGGGGCCGGCGAGCAGTACTTC.

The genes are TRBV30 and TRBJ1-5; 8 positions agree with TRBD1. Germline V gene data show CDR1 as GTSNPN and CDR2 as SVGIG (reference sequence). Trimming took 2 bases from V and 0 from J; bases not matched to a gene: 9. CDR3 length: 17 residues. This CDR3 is CAWSTPGQVHSNQPQHF. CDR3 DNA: TGTGCCTGGAGTACCCCGGGACAGGTTCATAGCAATCAGCCCCAGCATTTT.

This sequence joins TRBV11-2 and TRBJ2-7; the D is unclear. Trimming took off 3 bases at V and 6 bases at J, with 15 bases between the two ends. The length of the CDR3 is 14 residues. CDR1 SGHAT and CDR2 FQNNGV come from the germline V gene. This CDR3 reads CASSFNNPLSEQYF. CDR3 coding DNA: TGTGCCAGCAGCTTTAATAATCCGCTTTCCGAGCAGTACTTC.

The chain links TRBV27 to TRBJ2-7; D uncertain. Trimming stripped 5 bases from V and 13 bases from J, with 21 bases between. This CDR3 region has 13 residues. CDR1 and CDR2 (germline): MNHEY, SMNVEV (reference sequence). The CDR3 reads CASSILSGSGIYF. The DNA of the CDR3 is TGTGCCAGCAGTATCCTGAGTGGCTCTGGGATATACTTC.

Written as DNA, the CDR3 is TGTGCCAGCAGCCCGAGCGGAATCAGCTCCTACGAGCAGTACTTC. Protein product: CASSPSGISSYEQYF. This chain connects TRBV7-8 to TRBJ2-7; tentative D call: TRBD2 (5 bases). The CDR3 is made up of 15 amino acids. The V gene's germline CDR1 is SGHVS and CDR2 FQNEAQ. V was cut by 5 bases and J by 0 bases, with 14 bases left in between. The variable domain in full, with the rest retrieved from reference TRBV7-8 and TRBJ2-7, is GAGVSQSPRYKVAKRGQDVALRCDPISGHVSLFWYQQALGQGPEFLTYFQNEAQLDKSGLPSDRFFAERPEGSVSTLKIQRTQQEDSAVYLCASSPSGISSYEQYFGPGTRLTVT.

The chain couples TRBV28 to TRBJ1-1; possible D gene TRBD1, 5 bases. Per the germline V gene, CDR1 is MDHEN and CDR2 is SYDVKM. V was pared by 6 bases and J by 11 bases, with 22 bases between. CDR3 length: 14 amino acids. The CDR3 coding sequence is TGTGCCAGCAGCCCCGGGGGGATGGGTAAAGGGGCTTTCTTT. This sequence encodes CASSPGGMGKGAFF.

Here the CDR3 reads CSSNWRGPNTEAFF. In DNA, the CDR3 is TGCAGCTCAAACTGGCGGGGGCCAAACACTGAAGCTTTCTTT. The chain combines TRBV29-1 with TRBJ1-1; D is possibly TRBD1 (6 bases). Germline CDR1 and CDR2: SQVTM and ANQGSEA. V shed 8 bases and J shed 2 bases, with 18 bases lying between them. This CDR3 has 14 amino acids. The full variable domain, in which reference TRBV29-1 and TRBJ1-1 provide the parts outside the CDR3, is SAVISQKPSRDICQRGTSLTIQCQVDSQVTMMFWYRQQPGQSLTLIATANQGSEATYESGFVIDKFPISRPNLTFSTLTVSNMSPEDSSIYLCSSNWRGPNTEAFFGQGTRLTVV.

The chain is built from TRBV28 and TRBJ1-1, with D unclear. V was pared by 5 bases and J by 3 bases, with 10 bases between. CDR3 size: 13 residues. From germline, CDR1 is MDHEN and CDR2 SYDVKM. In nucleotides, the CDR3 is TGTGCCAGCAGTCCCCCCAGCTACACTGAAGCTTTCTTT. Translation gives CASSPPSYTEAFF.

The DNA of the CDR3 is TGTGCTAGTGGTTTGGCCGGGACAGGGGGCGAGCAGTACTTC. Amino acid sequence: CASGLAGTGGEQYF. The chain combines TRBV12-5 with TRBJ2-7, with TRBD1 matching 11 bases. Trimming at V came to 1 base and at J to 6 bases, leaving 2 bases not matched to a gene. Germline V gives CDR1 LGHNT, CDR2 FRNRAP. The CDR3 totals 14 residues.

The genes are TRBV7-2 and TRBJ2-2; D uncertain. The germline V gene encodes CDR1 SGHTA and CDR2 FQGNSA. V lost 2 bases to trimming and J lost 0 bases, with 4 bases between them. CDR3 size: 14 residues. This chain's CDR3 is CASSLISNTGELFF. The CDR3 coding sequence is TGTGCCAGCAGCTTAATCTCGAACACCGGGGAGCTGTTTTTT.

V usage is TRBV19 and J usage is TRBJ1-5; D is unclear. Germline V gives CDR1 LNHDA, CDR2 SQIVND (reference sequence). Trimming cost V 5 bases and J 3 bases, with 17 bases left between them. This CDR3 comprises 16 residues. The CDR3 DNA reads TGTGCCAGTAGTTGGAGGCCTACCCCCTACAATCAGCCCCAGCATTTT. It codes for CASSWRPTPYNQPQHF.

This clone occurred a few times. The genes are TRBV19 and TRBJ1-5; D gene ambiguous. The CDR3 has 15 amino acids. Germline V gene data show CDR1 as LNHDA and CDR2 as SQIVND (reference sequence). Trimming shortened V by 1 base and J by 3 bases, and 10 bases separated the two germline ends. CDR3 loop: CASSIVDGYNQPQHF. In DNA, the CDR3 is TGTGCCAGTAGTATAGTCGACGGATACAATCAGCCCCAGCATTTT.

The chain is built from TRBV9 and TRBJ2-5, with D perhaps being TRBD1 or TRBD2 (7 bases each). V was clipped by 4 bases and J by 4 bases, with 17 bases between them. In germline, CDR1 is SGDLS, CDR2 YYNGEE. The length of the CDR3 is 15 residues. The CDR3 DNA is TGTGCCAGCAGCCCACGACAGGGAGGGGGAGAGACCCAGTACTTC. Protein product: CASSPRQGGGETQYF.

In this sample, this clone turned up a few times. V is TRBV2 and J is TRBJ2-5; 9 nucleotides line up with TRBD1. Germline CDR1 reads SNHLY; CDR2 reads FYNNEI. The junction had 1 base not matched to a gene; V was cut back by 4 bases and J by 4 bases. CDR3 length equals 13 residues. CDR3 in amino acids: CASSATGGETQYF. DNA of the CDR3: TGTGCCAGCAGTGCGACAGGGGGAGAGACCCAGTACTTC. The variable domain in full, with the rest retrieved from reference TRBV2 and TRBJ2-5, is EPEVTQTPSHQVTQMGQEVILRCVPISNHLYFYWYRQILGQKVEFLVSFYNNEISEKSEIFDDQFSVERPDGSNFTLKIRSTKLEDSAMYFCASSATGGETQYFGPGTRLLVL.

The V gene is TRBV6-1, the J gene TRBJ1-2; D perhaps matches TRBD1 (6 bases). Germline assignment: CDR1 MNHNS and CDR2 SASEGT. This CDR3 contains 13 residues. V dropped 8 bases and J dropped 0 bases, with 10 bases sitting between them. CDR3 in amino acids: CASRTDSNYGYTF. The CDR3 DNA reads TGTGCCAGCCGGACAGATTCTAACTATGGCTACACCTTC.

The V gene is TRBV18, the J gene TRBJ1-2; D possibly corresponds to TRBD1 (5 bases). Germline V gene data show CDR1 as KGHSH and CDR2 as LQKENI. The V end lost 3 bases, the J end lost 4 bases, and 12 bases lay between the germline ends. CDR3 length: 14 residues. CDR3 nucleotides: TGTGCCAGCTCACCGGATTCCGGGGGCTATGGCTACACCTTC. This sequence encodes CASSPDSGGYGYTF.